This T cell receptor (beta chain) was profiled in a study of shared clonotypes between healthy human individuals. The assay was immunoSEQ multiplex PCR, and TCRdb's table has in-frame clones only and misses some. Here the sample spans about 2.1 million clones, around 93% being singletons. Study-wide results and caveats: Although depth was large, rarefaction showed that sequencing of the sorted subsets was incomplete. Among the subsets, naive ones generally showed larger estimated richness than memory ones.

Naive CD8 cells were CD45RO-negative, positively selected for CCR7, excluding terminally differentiated effector memory CD45RA+ cells. For this clone: Its antigen remains unidentified.

The CDR3 contains 20 residues. The trim removed 8 bases at V and 4 bases at J, leaving 22 bases unmatched. Per germline, CDR1 MNHEY and CDR2 SMNVEV (reference sequence). The source material was naive CD8+ T cells from PBMCs. This TCR was sampled from a man aged 18 to 30 in good health. Some clones in this sample may be carry-over from other donors' samples. This sequence joins TRBV27 and TRBJ2-2, with 10 positions matching TRBD2. CDR3 DNA: TGTGCCAGCGGCCCTCTCCCGGGACTAGCGACCCTTTTTGGCACCGGGGAGCTGTTTTTT. Its translation: CASGPLPGLATLFGTGELFF.